A single sample gave rise to the 28 T cell receptor beta chains below, sequenced in a study of blood T cells in healthy people across ages. The authors ran a second PCR of 7 to 11 cycles using a sample-barcoded 5' primer and a J-beta primer mix. TCRdb redid the calling of the 5' RACE reads with MiXCR, one entry per CDR3 protein. Counted here are 630,000 or so distinct CDR3 sequences, about 30% occurring once; the ten biggest clones make up just over 15%. The sample consisted of blood. These receptors all come from a woman aged 80 or over in good health.

Comments on this clonotype: The junction shows a germline mismatch at one end, possibly a read error. The J gene is TRBJ1-2, the V gene TRBV19; the D gene is possibly TRBD1 (6 bases). The germline V gene encodes CDR1 LNHDA and CDR2 SQIVND (reference sequence). CDR3 length: 13 residues. Written as DNA, the CDR3 is TGTGTCAGTAGGGGGACGGTACTGGGCGGCTACACCTTC. Translating it yields CVSRGTVLGGYTF.

In this sample, this clonotype turned up many times. J is TRBJ2-7 and V is TRBV12-3 or TRBV12-4; D remains ambiguous. The CDR3 totals 12 residues. V was clipped by 8 bases and J by 0 bases, with 8 bases between them. As DNA, the CDR3 is TGTGCCAGCGGGATCCTCTCCTACGAGCAGTACTTC. Translated: CASGILSYEQYF.

This clonotype appeared a few times. A much larger clone is a single base away; this may be a read error. V gene TRBV20-1 combines with J gene TRBJ1-2; D not certain. Germline loops: CDR1 DFQATT, CDR2 SNEGSKA (reference sequence). The CDR3 has 12 residues. The CDR3 spells CRAPRLDYGYTF. DNA for the CDR3: TGCAGGGCTCCCCGTTTGGACTATGGCTACACCTTC.

This rearrangement joins TRBV5-1 to TRBJ2-6; D call uncertain. V was trimmed by 3 bases and J by 0 bases, leaving 10 bases between them. The CDR3 consists of 16 residues. CDR1 is SGHRS and CDR2 is YFSETQ in the germline V gene. Here the CDR3 reads CASSSTVDSGANVLTF. The CDR3 DNA follows: TGCGCCAGCAGCTCAACAGTGGACTCTGGGGCCAACGTCCTGACTTTC. The variable domain in full, with the rest retrieved from reference TRBV5-1 and TRBJ2-6, is KAGVTQTPRYLIKTRGQQVTLSCSPISGHRSVSWYQQTPGQGLQFLFEYFSETQRNKGNFPGRFSGRQFSNSRSEMNVSTLELGDSALYLCASSSTVDSGANVLTFGAGSRLTVL.

The chain combines TRBV6-6 with TRBJ1-4; D gene ambiguous. Trimming pared 2 bases from V and 3 bases from J, leaving 10 bases between. There are 15 residues in the CDR3. The germline V gene has CDR1 MNHNY and CDR2 SVGAGI (reference sequence). In nucleotides, the CDR3 is TGTGCCAGCAGTTACGGGCGCGGGGCTAATGAAAAACTGTTTTTT. Translated: CASSYGRGANEKLFF.

This clonotype was recorded at least ten times. The CDR3 nucleotides are TGTGCCAGCAGCCCCAGGACGGCTGAAGCTTTCTTT. Its translation: CASSPRTAEAFF. The V call is TRBV7-2, the J call TRBJ1-1; D gene unclear. The V gene lost 5 bases and the J gene lost 6 bases, with 10 bases spanning the gap. Germline V CDR1 and CDR2: SGHTA, FQGNSA. The CDR3 runs to 12 residues. Based on the CDR3 plus reference TRBV7-2 and TRBJ1-1, the full variable domain is GAGVSQSPSNKVTEKGKDVELRCDPISGHTALYWYRQSLGQGLEFLIYFQGNSAPDKSGLPSDRFSAERTGGSVSTLTIQRTQQEDSAVYLCASSPRTAEAFFGQGTRLTVV.

This clonotype has at least ten counts. The rearrangement joins TRBV15 to TRBJ2-4; 10 nucleotides line up with TRBD2. CDR3 length equals 16 residues. Germline V lookup: CDR1 LNHNV, CDR2 YYDKDF (reference sequence). V lost 0 bases, J lost 5 bases, and 4 bases stayed unmatched. The CDR3 loop is CATSREKRGGENIQYF. The CDR3 coding sequence is TGTGCCACCAGCAGAGAAAAGCGGGGGGGCGAAAACATTCAGTACTTC.

At least ten counts were recorded for this clonotype. The chain links TRBV12-3 or TRBV12-4 to TRBJ1-1; 9 bases are shared with TRBD1. With V trimmed by 4 bases and J by 0 bases, 9 bases remained unmatched. CDR3 length equals 17 residues. The CDR3 coding sequence is TGTGCCAGCAGTTCCCGGACAGGGGCCACGATGAACACTGAAGCTTTCTTT. Encoded protein: CASSSRTGATMNTEAFF.

This clonotype showed up just a few times. The chain links TRBV11-2 to TRBJ2-2, with D possibly being TRBD2 (6 bases). Trimming removed 7 bases at V and 10 bases at J, with 13 bases between. There are 12 residues in the CDR3. Germline V gives CDR1 SGHAT, CDR2 FQNNGV. CDR3 protein: CASTGRPEELFF. The CDR3 DNA sequence: TGTGCCAGCACCGGGAGACCAGAGGAGCTGTTTTTT.

Ten or more counts support this clonotype. The chain recombines TRBV7-2 with TRBJ1-5; TRBD1 matches 9 bases. Germline loops: CDR1 SGHTA, CDR2 FQGNSA. This CDR3 comprises 14 residues. Losses at the gene ends were 2 bases for V and 5 bases for J; bases not matched to a gene: 1. The CDR3, as DNA: TGTGCCAGCAGCTTAAGACAGGGGGATCAGCCCCAGCATTTT. The encoded protein is CASSLRQGDQPQHF.

This clonotype appeared a few times. The J gene is TRBJ2-1, the V gene TRBV9; 8 bases fit TRBD1. The germline V gene has CDR1 SGDLS and CDR2 YYNGEE. CDR3 length: 15 residues. Trimming at V came to 0 bases and at J to 9 bases, leaving 8 bases not matched to a gene. The CDR3 loop is CASSVAWTGNAEQFF. Written as DNA, the CDR3 is TGTGCCAGCAGCGTAGCGTGGACAGGGAACGCTGAGCAGTTCTTC.

This chain connects TRBV6-6 to TRBJ2-1, with D maybe TRBD1 (6 bases). Germline V CDR1 and CDR2: MNHNY, SVGAGI (reference sequence). Trimming stripped 0 bases from V and 5 bases from J, with 17 bases between. The CDR3 sequence is 17 residues long. CDR3 sequence: CASSYSGTWGRDNEQFF. CDR3 coding DNA: TGTGCCAGCAGTTACTCTGGGACCTGGGGGCGGGACAATGAGCAGTTCTTC.

The J gene is TRBJ2-4, the V gene TRBV7-2, with a tentative D call TRBD2 (6 bases). CDR3 length: 14 residues. V was trimmed by 7 bases and J by 6 bases, leaving 16 bases between them. Germline values: CDR1 SGHTA, CDR2 FQGNSA. The DNA of the CDR3 is TGTGCCAGCACCACACGGGAGACGGTAAACATTCAGTACTTC. Translating gives CASTTRETVNIQYF.

The genes are TRBV7-9 and TRBJ2-1; D assignment may be TRBD1 or TRBD2 (5 bases each). Germline values: CDR1 SEHNR, CDR2 FQNEAQ (reference sequence). The CDR3 totals 16 residues. V lost 4 bases, J lost 7 bases, and 20 bases lay in between. Here the CDR3 reads CASSSPTSGARNEQFF. CDR3 DNA: TGTGCCAGCAGCTCCCCCACTAGTGGGGCGAGGAATGAGCAGTTCTTC.

This clonotype was picked up many times. This chain links TRBV9 with TRBJ2-6, with 8 nucleotides matching TRBD1. Trimming took 0 bases from V and 2 from J; bases not matched to a gene: 10. Germline V lookup: CDR1 SGDLS, CDR2 YYNGEE. CDR3 length equals 19 residues. The CDR3 region is CASSVAGQGIIAGANVLTF. The CDR3 DNA reads as TGTGCCAGCAGCGTAGCCGGACAGGGTATTATAGCTGGGGCCAACGTCCTGACTTTC.

The chain carries TRBV7-2 and TRBJ1-2; D gene uncertain. Trimming removed 1 base at V and 1 base at J, with 10 bases between. Germline V gene lookup returns CDR1 SGHTA and CDR2 FQGNSA. CDR3 size: 15 residues. CDR3 DNA sequence: TGTGCCAGCAGCTTAGGCAGGACCAATAACTATGGCTACACCTTC. Residues: CASSLGRTNNYGYTF.

In this sample, this clonotype turned up many times. J is TRBJ2-5 and V is TRBV20-1; D is possibly TRBD1 (5 bases). Trimming stripped 4 bases from V and 0 bases from J, with 15 bases between. Per the germline V gene, CDR1 is DFQATT and CDR2 is SNEGSKA (reference sequence). CDR3 length: 15 amino acids. The CDR3 region is CSAIAGHQYQETQYF. Here the CDR3 DNA reads TGCAGTGCTATCGCCGGACATCAATACCAAGAGACCCAGTACTTC.

This clonotype appeared a few times. A clone one base away is much larger, so this may be a read error. The V gene is TRBV29-1, the J gene TRBJ2-5, with D maybe TRBD1 (6 bases). The length of the CDR3 is 16 residues. Trimming pared 1 base from V and 11 bases from J, leaving 26 bases between. CDR1 and CDR2 from the germline V gene are SQVTM and ANQGSEA. The CDR3 here is CSVEGLGQGNYNEQYF. The CDR3 DNA sequence: TGCAGCGTTGAAGGATTAGGCCAGGGGAACTACAATGAGCAGTACTTC.

This chain connects TRBV12-3 or TRBV12-4 to TRBJ1-5, with 8 positions matching TRBD1. This CDR3 spans 16 amino acids. V shed 7 bases and J 1 base; nucleotides not matched to a gene: 9. CDR3 sequence (DNA): TGTGCCAGCAAAGGGACAGGCTCTTTCAGCAATCAGCCCCAGCATTTT. Its protein product is CASKGTGSFSNQPQHF.

This clonotype has ten or more counts. The rearrangement joins TRBV29-1 to TRBJ2-1, with D unresolved. The CDR3 extends over 11 amino acids. Germline V CDR1 and CDR2: SQVTM, ANQGSEA. The V gene lost 5 bases and the J gene lost 8 bases, with 10 bases spanning the gap. CDR3 sequence reads: CSVRIRDEQFF. DNA for the CDR3: TGCAGCGTTCGGATTAGGGATGAGCAGTTCTTC.

The J gene is TRBJ2-1, the V gene TRBV30; 13 nucleotides align to TRBD2. Germline V gene lookup returns CDR1 GTSNPN and CDR2 SVGIG (reference sequence). The CDR3 is 15 amino acids. Germline trimming cut 3 bases from V and 8 bases from J; bases unmatched to any gene: 7. The CDR3 DNA reads as TGTGCCTGGAGAAATCCGGGACTAGCGGGGCATGAGCAGTTCTTC. Translation: CAWRNPGLAGHEQFF.

This clonotype was found many times. The chain couples TRBV20-1 to TRBJ2-4; no reliable D call. Germline V lookup: CDR1 DFQATT, CDR2 SNEGSKA (reference sequence). Between the trimmed V and J ends, which lost 5 bases and 6 bases, there was a span of 17 bases. The CDR3 runs 14 residues. This CDR3 is CSAGVVLTGNIQYF. CDR3 in DNA: TGCAGTGCTGGGGTCGTCTTGACGGGAAACATTCAGTACTTC.

The genes are TRBV2 and TRBJ1-2; TRBD1 is a possible D gene (6 bases). The ends were cut back, 7 bases at V and 0 bases at J, with 9 bases in the middle. The CDR3 extends over 13 amino acids. Germline CDR1 is SNHLY and CDR2 is FYNNEI. The CDR3: CASNRDSNYGYTF. The CDR3 bases are TGTGCCAGCAACAGGGATTCTAACTATGGCTACACCTTC.

Many counts were recorded for this clonotype. This chain connects TRBV6-2 or TRBV6-3 to TRBJ1-2; TRBD1 might be the D (5 bases). The CDR3 covers 13 residues. V was trimmed by 2 bases and J by 4 bases, leaving 8 bases between them. In germline, CDR1 is MNHEY, CDR2 SVGEGT. DNA of the CDR3: TGTGCCAGCAGTTACGACAGAACCTATGGCTACACCTTC. It translates to CASSYDRTYGYTF.

This clonotype has only a few counts. A single base separates this from a much larger clone, so it may be a read error. This sequence joins TRBV2 and TRBJ2-5, with a tentative D call TRBD2 (7 bases). V lost 8 bases, J lost 5 bases, and 21 bases lay in between. The CDR3 runs 15 residues. Germline values: CDR1 SNHLY, CDR2 FYNNEI. CDR3 amino acids: CASDRRGRGGETQYF. The CDR3 DNA reads as TGTGCCAGCGACCGTCGCGGCAGGGGAGGGGAGACCCAGTACTTC. The entire variable domain, with the rest obtained from reference TRBV2 and TRBJ2-5, is as follows: EPEVTQTPSHQVTQMGQEVILRCVPISNHLYFYWYRQILGQKVEFLVSFYNNEISEKSEIFDDQFSVERPDGSNFTLKIRSTKLEDSAMYFCASDRRGRGGETQYFGPGTRLLVL.

This clonotype was recorded at least ten times. The chain employs TRBV3-1 and TRBJ2-5; 7 positions match TRBD2. Germline CDR1 reads LGHDT; CDR2 reads YNNKEL (reference sequence). CDR3 size: 15 residues. Trimming at V came to 3 bases and at J to 2 bases, leaving 6 bases not matched to a gene. Here the CDR3 DNA reads TGTGCCAGCAGCCACCGACGGGGAGGGCAAGAGACCCAGTACTTC. This gives the protein CASSHRRGGQETQYF.

The chain recombines TRBV6-2 or TRBV6-3 with TRBJ2-1; TRBD2 agrees at 7 bases. V shed 5 bases, J shed 8 bases, and the junction held 12 bases outside the gene matches. The length of the CDR3 is 15 residues. Germline V gene sequence: CDR1 MNHEY, CDR2 SVGEGT. This CDR3 reads CASSLGALAAYEQFF. DNA of the CDR3: TGTGCCAGCAGTCTAGGGGCTCTAGCGGCATATGAGCAGTTCTTC.

This clonotype showed up many times. CDR3 bases: TGCAGCGGGAGGGAGGCAGATACGCAGTATTTT. It is translated as CSGREADTQYF. The chain employs TRBV29-1 and TRBJ2-3; perhaps TRBD2 as D (6 bases). The CDR3 runs to 11 residues. V lost 7 bases, J lost 4 bases, and 9 bases lay in between. Germline CDR1 SQVTM, CDR2 ANQGSEA.